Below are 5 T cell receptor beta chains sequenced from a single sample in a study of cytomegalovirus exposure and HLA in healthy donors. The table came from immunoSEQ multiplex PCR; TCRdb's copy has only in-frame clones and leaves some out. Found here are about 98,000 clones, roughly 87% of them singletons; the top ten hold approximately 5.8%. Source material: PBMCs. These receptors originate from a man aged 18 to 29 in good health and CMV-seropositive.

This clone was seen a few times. CDR3 sequence (DNA): TGTGCCAGCAGTACTAGCGGAGGGGGGACCGGGGAGCTGTTTTTT. Amino acid sequence: CASSTSGGGTGELFF. The chain is built from TRBV7-3 and TRBJ2-2, with 8 bases identical to TRBD2. The CDR3 runs 15 residues. V dropped 6 bases and J dropped 5; count of bases not matched to a gene: 8. The germline CDR1 and CDR2 sequences are SGHTA and FQGTGA.

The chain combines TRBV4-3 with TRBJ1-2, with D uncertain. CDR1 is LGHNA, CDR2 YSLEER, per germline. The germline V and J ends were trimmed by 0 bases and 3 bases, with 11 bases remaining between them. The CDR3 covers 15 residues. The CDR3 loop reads CASSQDLGGDYGYTF. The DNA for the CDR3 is TGCGCCAGCAGCCAAGATCTCGGAGGTGACTATGGCTACACCTTC.

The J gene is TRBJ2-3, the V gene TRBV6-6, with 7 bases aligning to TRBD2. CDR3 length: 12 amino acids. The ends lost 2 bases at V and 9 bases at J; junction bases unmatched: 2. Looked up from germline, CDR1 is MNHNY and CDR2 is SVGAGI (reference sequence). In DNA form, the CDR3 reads TGTGCCAGCAGTTACGGGGGGGAGACGCAGTATTTT. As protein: CASSYGGETQYF.

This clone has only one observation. The CDR3 region has the DNA TGTGCCAGCAGCTTAAACGAGAATAATCAGCCCCAGCATTTT. It codes for CASSLNENNQPQHF. V usage is TRBV7-9 and J usage is TRBJ1-5; D gene uncertain. Germline V CDR1 and CDR2: SEHNR, FQNEAQ (reference sequence). Trimming shortened V by 2 bases and J by 4 bases, and 9 bases separated the two germline ends. The CDR3 runs 14 residues.

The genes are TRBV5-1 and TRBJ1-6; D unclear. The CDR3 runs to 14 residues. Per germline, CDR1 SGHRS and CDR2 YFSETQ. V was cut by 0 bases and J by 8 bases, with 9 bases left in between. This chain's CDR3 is CASSLGEIHSPLHF. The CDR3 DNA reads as TGCGCCAGCAGCTTGGGAGAAATACATTCACCCCTCCACTTT.